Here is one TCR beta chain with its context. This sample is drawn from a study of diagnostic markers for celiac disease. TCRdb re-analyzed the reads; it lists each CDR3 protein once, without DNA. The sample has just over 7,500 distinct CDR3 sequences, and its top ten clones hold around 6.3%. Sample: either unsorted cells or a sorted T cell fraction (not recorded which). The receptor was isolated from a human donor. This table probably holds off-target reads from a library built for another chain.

CDR3 in amino acids: CASSQEWSPPSVDTQYF. The V call is TRBV4-2, the J call TRBJ2-3; TCRdb reports TRBD2, a call that lacks DNA to check it against. CDR1 LGHNA and CDR2 YNFKEQ come from the germline V gene. The CDR3 loop spans 17 amino acids.